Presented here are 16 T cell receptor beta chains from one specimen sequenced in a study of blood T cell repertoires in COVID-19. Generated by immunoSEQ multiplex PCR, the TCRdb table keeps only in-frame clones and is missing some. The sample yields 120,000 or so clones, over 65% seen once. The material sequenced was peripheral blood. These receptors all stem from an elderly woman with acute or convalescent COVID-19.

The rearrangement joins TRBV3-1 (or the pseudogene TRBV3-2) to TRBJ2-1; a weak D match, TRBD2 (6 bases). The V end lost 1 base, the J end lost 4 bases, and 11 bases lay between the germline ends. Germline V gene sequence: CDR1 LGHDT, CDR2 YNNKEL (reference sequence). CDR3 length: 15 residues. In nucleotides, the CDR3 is TGTGCCAGCAGCCAAGGGACTAACCAGTACAATGAGCAGTTCTTC. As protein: CASSQGTNQYNEQFF.

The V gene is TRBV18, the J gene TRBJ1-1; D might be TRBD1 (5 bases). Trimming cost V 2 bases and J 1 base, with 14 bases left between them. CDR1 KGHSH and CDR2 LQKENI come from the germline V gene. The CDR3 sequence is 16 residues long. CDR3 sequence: CASSPEEGLQNTEAFF. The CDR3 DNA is TGTGCCAGCTCACCAGAAGAGGGACTCCAGAACACTGAAGCTTTCTTT.

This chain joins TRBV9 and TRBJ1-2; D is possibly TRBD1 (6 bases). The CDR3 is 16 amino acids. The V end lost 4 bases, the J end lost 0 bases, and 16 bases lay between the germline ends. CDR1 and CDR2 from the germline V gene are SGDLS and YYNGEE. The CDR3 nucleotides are TGTGCCAGCAGCCCGCAGGGGACGGACACTAACTATGGCTACACCTTC. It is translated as CASSPQGTDTNYGYTF.

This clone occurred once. The CDR3 loop reads CASSLLGQGAEKLFF. The DNA of the CDR3 is TGTGCCAGCAGCTTGCTGGGACAGGGAGCTGAAAAACTGTTTTTT. The V gene is TRBV5-5, the J gene TRBJ1-4; 9 bases are shared with TRBD1. The CDR3 covers 15 residues. Per the germline V gene, CDR1 is SGHKS and CDR2 is YYEKEE (reference sequence). V dropped 1 base and J dropped 7; count of bases not matched to a gene: 5.

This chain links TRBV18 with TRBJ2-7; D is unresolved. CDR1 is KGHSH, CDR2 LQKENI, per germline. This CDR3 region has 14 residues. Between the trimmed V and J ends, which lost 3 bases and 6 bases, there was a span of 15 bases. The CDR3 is CASSPVFPTSEQYF. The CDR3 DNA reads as TGTGCCAGCTCACCCGTGTTTCCTACGAGCGAGCAGTACTTC.

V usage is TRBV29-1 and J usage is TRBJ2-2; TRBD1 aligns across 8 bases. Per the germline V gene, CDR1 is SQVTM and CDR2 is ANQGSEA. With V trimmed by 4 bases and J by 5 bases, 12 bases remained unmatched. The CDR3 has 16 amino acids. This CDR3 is CSVGNHRGLSTGELFF. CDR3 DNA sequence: TGCAGCGTTGGAAACCACAGGGGGTTGAGTACCGGGGAGCTGTTTTTT.

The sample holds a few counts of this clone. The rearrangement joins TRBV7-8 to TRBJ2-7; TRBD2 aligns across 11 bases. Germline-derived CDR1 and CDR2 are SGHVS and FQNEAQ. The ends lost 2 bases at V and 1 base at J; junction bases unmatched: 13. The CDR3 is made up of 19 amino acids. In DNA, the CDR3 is TGTGCCAGCAGCTTAACGGCTAGCGGGGGGCCTGGGATGTCCTACGAGCAGTACTTC. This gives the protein CASSLTASGGPGMSYEQYF.

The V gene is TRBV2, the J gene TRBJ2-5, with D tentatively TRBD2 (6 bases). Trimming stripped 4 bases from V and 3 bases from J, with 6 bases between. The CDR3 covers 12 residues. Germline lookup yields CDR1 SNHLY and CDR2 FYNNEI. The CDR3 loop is CASSGGEETQYF. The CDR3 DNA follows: TGTGCCAGCAGTGGCGGGGAAGAGACCCAGTACTTC. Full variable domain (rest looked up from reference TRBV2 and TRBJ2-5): EPEVTQTPSHQVTQMGQEVILRCVPISNHLYFYWYRQILGQKVEFLVSFYNNEISEKSEIFDDQFSVERPDGSNFTLKIRSTKLEDSAMYFCASSGGEETQYFGPGTRLLVL.

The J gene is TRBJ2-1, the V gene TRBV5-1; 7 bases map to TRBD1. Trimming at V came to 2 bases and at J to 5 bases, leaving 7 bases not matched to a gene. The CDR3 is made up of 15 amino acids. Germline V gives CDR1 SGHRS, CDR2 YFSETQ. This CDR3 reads CASSLQGTKNNEQFF. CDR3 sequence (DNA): TGCGCCAGCAGCTTACAGGGGACAAAAAACAATGAGCAGTTCTTC. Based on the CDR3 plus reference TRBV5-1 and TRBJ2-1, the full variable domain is KAGVTQTPRYLIKTRGQQVTLSCSPISGHRSVSWYQQTPGQGLQFLFEYFSETQRNKGNFPGRFSGRQFSNSRSEMNVSTLELGDSALYLCASSLQGTKNNEQFFGPGTRLTVL.

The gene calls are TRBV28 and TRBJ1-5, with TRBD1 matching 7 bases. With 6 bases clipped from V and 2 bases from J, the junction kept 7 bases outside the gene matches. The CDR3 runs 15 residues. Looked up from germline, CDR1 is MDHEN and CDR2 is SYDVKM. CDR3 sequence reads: CASRATGMGNQPQHF. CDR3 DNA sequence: TGTGCCAGCAGAGCGACAGGGATGGGCAATCAGCCCCAGCATTTT.

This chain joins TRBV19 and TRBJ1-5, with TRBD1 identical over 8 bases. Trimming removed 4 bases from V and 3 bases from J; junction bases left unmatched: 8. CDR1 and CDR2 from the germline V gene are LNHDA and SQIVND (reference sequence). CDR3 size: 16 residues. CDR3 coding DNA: TGTGCCAGTAGTAGGCGGGACAGGAGGGACAATCAGCCCCAGCATTTT. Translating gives CASSRRDRRDNQPQHF.

CDR3: CASSLSGSSYNEQFF. In DNA form, the CDR3 reads TGTGCCAGCAGCCTTAGCGGGAGCTCCTACAATGAGCAGTTCTTC. The chain has TRBV7-6 and TRBJ2-1; 9 bases line up with TRBD2. Germline trimming cut 5 bases from V and 0 bases from J; bases unmatched to any gene: 2. The germline gives CDR1 SGHVS, CDR2 FNYEAQ. CDR3 size: 15 residues.

Here the CDR3 reads CASKLGQGSGNSNQPQHF. The CDR3 DNA reads as TGTGCCAGTAAACTGGGACAGGGATCGGGAAATAGCAATCAGCCCCAGCATTTT. The chain uses TRBV19 and TRBJ1-5; TRBD1 agrees at 9 bases. Trimming cost V 7 bases and J 0 bases; bases outside gene matches: 13. Germline CDR1 and CDR2: LNHDA and SQIVND (reference sequence). The CDR3 contains 18 residues.

The CDR3 DNA reads TGTGCCAGCAGAACAGGGACAGGGCGGACAGATACGCAGTATTTT. It encodes CASRTGTGRTDTQYF. This sequence joins TRBV7-9 and TRBJ2-3, with TRBD1 matching over 9 bases. Trimming at V came to 6 bases and at J to 3 bases, leaving 7 bases not matched to a gene. The CDR3 loop spans 15 amino acids. CDR1 and CDR2 from the germline V gene are SEHNR and FQNEAQ (reference sequence).

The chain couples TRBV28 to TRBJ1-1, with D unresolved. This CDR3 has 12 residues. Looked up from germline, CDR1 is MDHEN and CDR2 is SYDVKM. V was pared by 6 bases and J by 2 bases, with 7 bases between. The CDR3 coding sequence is TGTGCCAGCAGCTTTCTAAACACTGAAGCTTTCTTT. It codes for CASSFLNTEAFF.

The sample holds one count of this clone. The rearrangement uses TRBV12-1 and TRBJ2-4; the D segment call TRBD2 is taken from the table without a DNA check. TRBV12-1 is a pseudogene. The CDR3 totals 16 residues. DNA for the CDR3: TGTGCCAGCAGCCACCTCGGGGTACTAGCCAAAAACATTCAGTACTTC. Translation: CASSHLGVLAKNIQYF.